Below, 27 T cell receptor beta chains from the same sample are listed, as sequenced in a study of PD-1 blockade in classical Hodgkin lymphoma (dated by TCRdb to 2019 to 2021). The method was the immunoSEQ multiplex PCR assay. This immuneACCESS table, as held by TCRdb, lists in-frame sequences with V and J called but not all clones. Of the missing ones, under half trace to an unresolved V gene in checked studies; the others have no known cause. Within this sample are about 17,000 clones, with roughly 80% of them counted one time only. Jointly, the top ten make up 27% of the sample. Reading the label with the study, this specimen's time point is: cycle 2 day 1 (C2D1) of nivolumab. All trial patients had relapsed after autologous stem cell transplantation, with cohorts A, B and C differing in prior brentuximab vedotin exposure. Specimen: peripheral blood mononuclear cells (PBMCs), collected before the second cycle of nivolumab. The receptors originated from a human donor with classical Hodgkin lymphoma.

The CDR3 region is CASSLDPGNGNTIYF. CDR3 nucleotides: TGTGCCAGCAGCTTGGATCCGGGAAACGGAAACACCATATATTTT. This chain uses TRBV5-5 with TRBJ1-3; no reliable D call. This CDR3 spans 15 amino acids. Germline loops: CDR1 SGHKS, CDR2 YYEKEE (reference sequence). Trimming took 0 bases from V and 4 from J, leaving 11 bases between them.

A single count supports this clone. V gene TRBV2 combines with J gene TRBJ2-7; D ambiguous. The germline gives CDR1 SNHLY, CDR2 FYNNEI. V gave up 2 bases and J gave up 0 bases, with 20 bases separating them. The CDR3 consists of 18 residues. The CDR3 protein is CASSESGRRRRSSYEQYF. CDR3 nucleotides: TGTGCCAGCAGTGAATCAGGTCGCCGGCGGCGAAGCTCCTACGAGCAGTACTTC.

The rearrangement joins TRBV10-3 to TRBJ1-3; 10 bases map to TRBD1. Germline assignment: CDR1 ENHRY and CDR2 SYGVKD. CDR3 length: 14 amino acids. The V segment lost 8 bases and the J segment 3 bases; nucleotides outside the gene matches: 4. Here the CDR3 DNA reads TGTGCCATCGGAGGGACAGGGGTTGGAAACACCATATATTTT. It yields the protein CAIGGTGVGNTIYF.

This clone has just one count. The chain recombines TRBV7-9 with TRBJ2-3, with D tentatively TRBD1 (6 bases). The CDR3 has 17 amino acids. V lost 4 bases, J lost 2 bases, and 19 bases lay in between. Germline CDR1 is SEHNR and CDR2 is FQNEAQ (reference sequence). As DNA, the CDR3 is TGTGCCAGCAGCTCCCTTTTTGCAGGGGCAGACACAGATACGCAGTATTTT. Amino acids: CASSSLFAGADTDTQYF.

The gene calls are TRBV9 and TRBJ2-5; TRBD2 might be the D (6 bases). Trimming took off 0 bases at V and 3 bases at J, with 12 bases between the two ends. This CDR3 contains 15 residues. CDR1 and CDR2 (germline): SGDLS, YYNGEE. CDR3 nucleotide sequence: TGTGCCAGCAGCGTAGTGGGACTGGGGAAAGAGACCCAGTACTTC. Translation: CASSVVGLGKETQYF.

The rearrangement links TRBV6-5 to TRBJ2-6; D remains unclear. V lost 4 bases to trimming and J lost 4 bases, with 14 bases between them. Looked up from germline, CDR1 is MNHEY and CDR2 is SVGAGI. This CDR3 has 16 amino acids. The CDR3 bases are TGTGCCAGCAGTTCCTCCTCTTCGGCGGGGGCCAACGTCCTGACTTTC. This gives the protein CASSSSSSAGANVLTF.

V usage is TRBV29-1 and J usage is TRBJ1-2; no firm D call. With 1 base removed from V and 8 bases from J, the gap between germline ends came to 8 bases. CDR1 and CDR2 (germline): SQVTM, ANQGSEA. The length of the CDR3 is 11 residues. CDR3 nucleotide sequence: TGCAGCGTTGAAGCTCTGTGGGGCTACACCTTC. Its protein product is CSVEALWGYTF.

The chain carries TRBV27 and TRBJ1-5; possibly TRBD1 for D (5 bases). From germline, CDR1 is MNHEY and CDR2 SMNVEV (reference sequence). CDR3 length: 14 amino acids. Trimming shortened V by 3 bases and J by 2 bases, and 8 bases separated the two germline ends. CDR3 sequence: CASSFSRGNQPQHF. The CDR3 DNA follows: TGTGCCAGCAGTTTCTCCAGGGGCAATCAGCCCCAGCATTTT.

The chain links TRBV5-1 to TRBJ2-7, with a weak D call TRBD1 (5 bases). Per germline, CDR1 SGHRS and CDR2 YFSETQ. Between the trimmed V and J ends, which lost 4 bases and 0 bases, there was a span of 14 bases. The CDR3 totals 15 residues. The CDR3 region has the DNA TGCGCCAGCAGCGATGCACAACAGGTCTCCTACGAGCAGTACTTC. It translates to CASSDAQQVSYEQYF.

The rearrangement uses TRBV6-1 and TRBJ1-5, with D possibly matching TRBD1 (6 bases). CDR3 size: 15 residues. V was clipped by 7 bases and J by 4 bases, with 17 bases between them. Per the germline V gene, CDR1 is MNHNS and CDR2 is SASEGT. The CDR3 loop reads CASILTGGPNQPQHF. CDR3 in DNA: TGTGCCAGCATCCTAACGGGGGGCCCGAATCAGCCCCAGCATTTT.

The chain combines TRBV2 with TRBJ2-1, with 7 bases identical to TRBD2. CDR1 is SNHLY and CDR2 is FYNNEI in the germline V gene. The length of the CDR3 is 13 residues. Germline trimming cut 5 bases from V and 5 bases from J; bases unmatched to any gene: 3. As DNA, the CDR3 is TGTGCCAGCAGTACGGGACTAAACAATGAGCAGTTCTTC. Its translation is CASSTGLNNEQFF.

This clone was picked up one time. The chain employs TRBV5-1 and TRBJ1-5; D might be TRBD1 (6 bases). V was clipped by 5 bases and J by 1 base, with 16 bases between them. CDR3 length: 16 residues. Germline CDR1 SGHRS, CDR2 YFSETQ. In DNA, the CDR3 is TGCGCCAGCAGTTGGGGGGCCGCCACAAGCAATCAGCCCCAGCATTTT. Its translation: CASSWGAATSNQPQHF.

In its sample, this clone ranks as medium-sized. The gene calls are TRBV4-2 and TRBJ1-2; no clear D. The CDR3 sequence is 13 residues long. Trimming removed 0 bases from V and 8 bases from J, with 10 bases in between. Germline V CDR1 and CDR2: LGHNA, YNFKEQ. The CDR3 loop is CASSQENLVGYTF. The CDR3 region has the DNA TGTGCCAGCAGCCAAGAGAACTTGGTCGGCTACACCTTC.

The gene calls are TRBV13 and TRBJ2-1; possibly TRBD2 for D (6 bases). Germline V lookup: CDR1 PRHDT, CDR2 FYEKMQ (reference sequence). The V end lost 7 bases, the J end lost 4 bases, and 11 bases lay between the germline ends. This CDR3 comprises 13 residues. CDR3 in DNA: TGTGCCAGCATTGCGCGGGGTTACAATGAGCAGTTCTTC. Protein sequence: CASIARGYNEQFF.

The rearrangement links TRBV7-3 to TRBJ1-1, with 8 bases fitting TRBD1. Germline V gene sequence: CDR1 SGHTA, CDR2 FQGTGA. V was pared by 2 bases and J by 4 bases, with 3 bases of the junction left unmatched. The CDR3 sequence is 14 residues long. As DNA, the CDR3 is TGTGCCAGCAGCTTATCAGGGGGCGGCACTGAAGCTTTCTTT. Its protein is CASSLSGGGTEAFF.

The chain recombines TRBV5-6 with TRBJ1-2; TRBD1 matches at 8 bases. With 4 bases clipped from V and 2 bases from J, the junction kept 4 bases outside the gene matches. CDR3 length: 14 residues. Germline V CDR1 and CDR2: SGHDT, YYEEEE. CDR3 in amino acids: CASSKGQANYGYTF. CDR3 bases: TGTGCCAGCAGCAAGGGACAGGCGAACTATGGCTACACCTTC.

In this sample, this clone turned up once. The chain carries TRBV4-1 and TRBJ1-1, with a possible D match to TRBD1 (6 bases). The CDR3 is 13 amino acids. The germline V gene encodes CDR1 MGHRA and CDR2 YSYEKL. V was shortened by 0 bases and J by 7 bases, with 9 bases between the two germline ends. CDR3 loop: CASSQEPDSEAFF. The CDR3 bases are TGCGCCAGCAGCCAAGAACCGGACAGTGAAGCTTTCTTT.

The rearrangement uses TRBV30 and TRBJ2-3; D not certain. Germline-derived CDR1 and CDR2 are GTSNPN and SVGIG (reference sequence). This CDR3 contains 13 residues. V was trimmed by 0 bases and J by 2 bases, leaving 6 bases between them. The CDR3, as DNA: TGTGCCTGGAGTGTAGTTAACACAGATACGCAGTATTTT. Translated: CAWSVVNTDTQYF.

The V and J genes are TRBV7-2 and TRBJ2-7, with D possibly TRBD1 on 5 matching bases. CDR3 length equals 12 residues. Per the germline V gene, CDR1 is SGHTA and CDR2 is FQGNSA. The V end was cut by 4 bases, the J end by 9 bases, with 13 bases between. The CDR3 here is CASSSGAGPQYF. CDR3 sequence (DNA): TGTGCCAGCAGCTCAGGAGCAGGGCCGCAGTACTTC.

This clone was seen only once. The V and J genes are TRBV18 and TRBJ2-2, with D maybe TRBD1 (7 bases). Germline CDR1 and CDR2: KGHSH and LQKENI. With 0 bases removed from V and 5 bases from J, the gap between germline ends came to 16 bases. The CDR3 is made up of 17 amino acids. CDR3 residues: CASSPPISTGRTGELFF. CDR3 in DNA: TGTGCCAGCTCACCACCAATTTCGACAGGGAGGACCGGGGAGCTGTTTTTT.

This rearrangement joins TRBV5-4 to TRBJ1-6; no clear D gene. The germline V gene has CDR1 SGHNT and CDR2 YYREEE (reference sequence). CDR3 length: 14 amino acids. With 0 bases removed from V and 8 bases from J, the gap between germline ends came to 9 bases. Here the CDR3 DNA reads TGTGCCAGCAGCTTGGTAAAAAGGGATTCACCCCTCCACTTT. It codes for CASSLVKRDSPLHF.

The gene calls are TRBV9 and TRBJ2-5; 10 bases are shared with TRBD1. The ends lost 4 bases at V and 1 base at J; junction bases unmatched: 4. Germline V gene lookup returns CDR1 SGDLS and CDR2 YYNGEE. The CDR3 is made up of 15 amino acids. CDR3 protein: CASSLGQGIQETQYF. CDR3 DNA sequence: TGTGCCAGCAGCTTGGGACAGGGGATCCAAGAGACCCAGTACTTC.

V and J are TRBV5-1 and TRBJ2-1; tentative D call: TRBD1 (5 bases). The CDR3 spans 15 residues. CDR1 is SGHRS, CDR2 YFSETQ, per germline. Trimming shortened V by 4 bases and J by 3 bases, and 14 bases separated the two germline ends. CDR3 bases: TGCGCCAGCAGCCCCATTGACAGTGTCTACAATGAGCAGTTCTTC. This sequence encodes CASSPIDSVYNEQFF. The variable domain in full, with the rest retrieved from reference TRBV5-1 and TRBJ2-1, is KAGVTQTPRYLIKTRGQQVTLSCSPISGHRSVSWYQQTPGQGLQFLFEYFSETQRNKGNFPGRFSGRQFSNSRSEMNVSTLELGDSALYLCASSPIDSVYNEQFFGPGTRLTVL.

The chain joins TRBV2 to TRBJ2-5; D is undetermined. Germline V gene sequence: CDR1 SNHLY, CDR2 FYNNEI. This CDR3 spans 13 amino acids. Trimming removed 5 bases at V and 2 bases at J, with 9 bases between. The CDR3 nucleotides are TGTGCCAGCAGTAAAACTCAACAAGAGACCCAGTACTTC. Translated, it gives CASSKTQQETQYF.

Comment on this clone: The junction departs from germline at one end; a sequencing error may be responsible. This chain joins TRBV7-2 and TRBJ1-1, with D possibly matching TRBD1 (6 bases). The CDR3 totals 15 residues. Germline V gene sequence: CDR1 SGHTA, CDR2 FQGNSA. The CDR3 loop reads CASSLAPDGGSLPVF. CDR3 in DNA: TGTGCCAGCAGCTTAGCACCCGACGGGGGCTCACTGCCGGTCTTT.

This sequence joins TRBV6-5 and TRBJ2-7; D remains unclear. V was shortened by 7 bases and J by 2 bases, with 9 bases between the two germline ends. Per germline, CDR1 MNHEY and CDR2 SVGAGI. This CDR3 region has 12 residues. The DNA of the CDR3 is TGTGCCAGCACCCTACGGCCCTACGAGCAGTACTTC. Protein product: CASTLRPYEQYF.

In this sample, this clone turned up once. V is TRBV6-4 and J is TRBJ2-2; 10 positions agree with TRBD1. V gave up 3 bases and J gave up 3 bases; unmatched junction bases: 4. This CDR3 has 16 amino acids. Germline V CDR1 and CDR2: MRHNA, SNTAGT. The CDR3 reads CASSDRQGADTGELFF. The CDR3 DNA sequence: TGTGCCAGCAGTGATAGACAGGGGGCTGACACCGGGGAGCTGTTTTTT.